Listed below are T cell receptor beta chains from one sample, sequenced in a study of blood T cells in healthy people across ages. MiXCR was run by TCRdb on the 5' RACE reads, yielding one entry per CDR3 protein. The table lists 700,000 to 950,000 distinct CDR3 sequences, 58% of them singletons, with roughly 22% in the top ten. Sample: blood. The receptor set was obtained from a man between 25 and 39 years old in good health. CDR3s include the opening cysteine and the closing phenylalanine or tryptophan. Fields, in order: V gene, D gene, clone size, J gene, CDR3 protein, CDR3 DNA. D genes are given only for firm matches. The listing skips clone size in some rows; elsewhere it reads once, few, many or a size class.

TRBV29-1	NA	NA	TRBJ1-2	CSVEGPTRSAYGYTF	TGCAGCGTTGAAGGTCCGACGCGATCAGCGTATGGCTACACCTTC
TRBV5-1	NA	once	TRBJ1-1	CASSLANFGTEAFF	TGCGCCAGCAGCTTGGCGAATTTTGGTACTGAAGCTTTCTTT
TRBV20-1	TRBD1	NA	TRBJ2-5	CSARDPWSGQVQETQYF	TGCAGTGCTAGAGACCCATGGTCGGGACAGGTGCAAGAGACCCAGTACTTC
TRBV6-6	NA	few	TRBJ2-7	CASRGTGIQFYEQYF	TGTGCCAGCAGAGGAACAGGGATCCAGTTCTACGAGCAGTACTTC
TRBV20-1	TRBD1	NA	TRBJ2-7	CSARGGQGRVYEQYF	TGCAGTGCTAGAGGGGGACAGGGTCGTGTCTACGAGCAGTACTTC
TRBV11-2	TRBD1	once	TRBJ1-2	CASSPTGGTGGYTF	TGTGCCAGCAGCCCTACAGGGGGGACAGGTGGCTACACCTTC
TRBV20-1	NA	NA	TRBJ2-1	CSARSGSWNEQFF	TGCAGTGCTAGATCCGGGAGCTGGAATGAGCAGTTCTTC
TRBV7-2	TRBD1	NA	TRBJ2-2	CASSVRRGHIGELFF	TGTGCCAGCAGCGTCCGCAGGGGGCATATCGGGGAGCTGTTTTTT
TRBV7-2	TRBD1	NA	TRBJ2-7	CASSLASDRVYEQYF	TGTGCCAGCAGCTTAGCGTCCGACAGGGTTTACGAGCAGTACTTC
TRBV20-1	NA	NA	TRBJ2-3	CSARGQLSTDTQYF	TGCAGTGCTAGAGGTCAACTCAGCACAGATACGCAGTATTTT
TRBV7-2	NA	NA	TRBJ1-5	CASSVVDGDQPQHF	TGTGCCAGCAGCGTAGTCGACGGGGATCAGCCCCAGCATTTT
TRBV20-1	NA	NA	TRBJ1-2	CSARFGSGYTF	TGCAGTGCTAGATTTGGGTCAGGCTACACCTTC